One and the same sample provided the 24 T cell receptor beta chains below, sequenced in a study of OX40 agonist ivuxolimab in advanced cancers. Method: immunoSEQ multiplex PCR; TCRdb's copy keeps in-frame clones and lacks some. The sample carries 42,000 or so clones, around 89% recorded once. This material consisted of CD4+ or CD8+ T cells sorted from blood, taken in a trial of the OX40 agonist ivuxolimab. The receptors here all came from an adult with an advanced solid tumor such as melanoma, head and neck, liver or kidney cancer.

The chain couples TRBV6-1 to TRBJ2-7, with D possibly being TRBD2 (5 bases). This CDR3 has 16 residues. Germline-derived CDR1 and CDR2 are MNHNS and SASEGT. Trimming left V 3 bases short and J 1 base short, with 16 bases between. The CDR3 region is CASSDFGETYSYEQYF. The CDR3 coding sequence is TGTGCCAGCAGTGATTTTGGGGAGACGTATTCCTACGAGCAGTACTTC.

The chain links TRBV7-8 to TRBJ1-5; D ambiguous. Germline CDR1 reads SGHVS; CDR2 reads FQNEAQ. V was shortened by 2 bases and J by 3 bases, with 11 bases between the two germline ends. The CDR3 is made up of 15 amino acids. CDR3 sequence: CASSLIAGINQPQHF. As DNA, the CDR3 is TGTGCCAGCAGCTTAATAGCAGGCATCAATCAGCCCCAGCATTTT.

The chain has TRBV9 and TRBJ1-1; possibly TRBD1 for D (5 bases). The CDR3 totals 15 residues. With 3 bases removed from V and 3 bases from J, the gap between germline ends came to 15 bases. CDR1 is SGDLS, CDR2 YYNGEE, per germline. The CDR3 sequence: CASSGYRGDDTEAFF. As DNA, the CDR3 is TGTGCCAGCAGCGGCTACCGGGGGGATGACACTGAAGCTTTCTTT.

The V gene is TRBV27, the J gene TRBJ1-6, with a possible D match to TRBD1 (6 bases). The germline V gene encodes CDR1 MNHEY and CDR2 SMNVEV (reference sequence). Trimming stripped 8 bases from V and 3 bases from J, with 14 bases between. The CDR3 has 15 residues. DNA for the CDR3: TGTGCCAGCTCCGGAGGGGGAAACTATAATTCACCCCTCCACTTT. Translating it yields CASSGGGNYNSPLHF.

This CDR3 is CASSLGLAGGQDTQYF. DNA of the CDR3: TGTGCCAGCAGCTTAGGGCTAGCGGGGGGCCAGGATACGCAGTATTTT. The rearrangement uses TRBV7-3 and TRBJ2-3; 11 bases align to TRBD2. The germline V gene encodes CDR1 SGHTA and CDR2 FQGTGA. The V segment lost 2 bases and the J segment 6 bases; nucleotides outside the gene matches: 7. This CDR3 has 16 amino acids.

The chain is built from TRBV7-2 and TRBJ1-2; a weak D match, TRBD1 (5 bases). V dropped 3 bases and J dropped 7 bases, with 9 bases sitting between them. Germline V gene lookup returns CDR1 SGHTA and CDR2 FQGNSA. CDR3 length: 12 amino acids. The DNA for the CDR3 is TGTGCCAGCAGCTTCGACAGATTTGGCTACACCTTC. Its protein is CASSFDRFGYTF. The entire variable domain, with the rest obtained from reference TRBV7-2 and TRBJ1-2, is as follows: GAGVSQSPSNKVTEKGKDVELRCDPISGHTALYWYRQSLGQGLEFLIYFQGNSAPDKSGLPSDRFSAERTGGSVSTLTIQRTQQEDSAVYLCASSFDRFGYTFGSGTRLTVV.

The chain couples TRBV9 to TRBJ1-1; tentative D call: TRBD1 (5 bases). Trimming removed 3 bases from V and 4 bases from J, with 19 bases in between. The germline V gene has CDR1 SGDLS and CDR2 YYNGEE. The CDR3 sequence is 16 residues long. The CDR3: CASSAQVLGGSTEAFF. The CDR3, as DNA: TGTGCCAGCAGCGCGCAGGTACTCGGGGGTAGCACTGAAGCTTTCTTT.

The rearrangement joins TRBV2 to TRBJ2-5; no clear D. Germline V gene lookup returns CDR1 SNHLY and CDR2 FYNNEI. V dropped 1 base and J dropped 7 bases, with 10 bases sitting between them. The CDR3 extends over 13 amino acids. CDR3 sequence reads: CASSEDRAWTQYF. The CDR3 nucleotides read TGTGCCAGCAGTGAAGACCGAGCGTGGACCCAGTACTTC.

The rearrangement joins TRBV19 to TRBJ2-1; a weak D match, TRBD1 (6 bases). Germline V gives CDR1 LNHDA, CDR2 SQIVND (reference sequence). The V gene lost 3 bases and the J gene lost 6 bases, with 12 bases spanning the gap. The CDR3 loop spans 14 amino acids. The CDR3 DNA follows: TGTGCCAGTAGTATTCTCCCGGACAGCAATGAGCAGTTCTTC. Translated: CASSILPDSNEQFF.

The chain combines TRBV15 with TRBJ2-1; 7 nucleotides align to TRBD2. V gave up 1 base and J gave up 0 bases; unmatched junction bases: 0. Germline-derived CDR1 and CDR2 are LNHNV and YYDKDF (reference sequence). The CDR3 has 15 residues. CDR3 protein: CATSRGGSSYNEQFF. The CDR3 DNA follows: TGTGCCACCAGCAGAGGCGGGAGCTCCTACAATGAGCAGTTCTTC.

This chain connects TRBV6-1 to TRBJ1-1; D might be TRBD1 (5 bases). This CDR3 spans 14 amino acids. Deletions cut 7 bases from V and 2 bases from J, with 14 bases between. Germline CDR1 and CDR2: MNHNS and SASEGT. CDR3 nucleotides: TGTGCCAGCACGGGGGTCCAGGGTAACACTGAAGCTTTCTTT. Protein sequence: CASTGVQGNTEAFF.

The chain uses TRBV6-1 and TRBJ2-7; TRBD2 might be the D (5 bases). V was cut by 4 bases and J by 7 bases, with 17 bases left in between. Germline V gene data show CDR1 as MNHNS and CDR2 as SASEGT. The CDR3 consists of 14 residues. The CDR3 sequence is CASSVDLAREEQYF. CDR3 in DNA: TGTGCCAGCAGTGTTGACCTAGCAAGGGAAGAGCAGTACTTC.

This chain links TRBV6-6 with TRBJ2-5; weak D call: TRBD1 (6 bases). The V end lost 7 bases, the J end lost 4 bases, and 16 bases lay between the germline ends. The CDR3 sequence is 14 residues long. Germline CDR1 is MNHNY and CDR2 is SVGAGI (reference sequence). CDR3 DNA sequence: TGTGCCAGCACGGAACCCGGGACATCAGAGACCCAGTACTTC. It specifies CASTEPGTSETQYF.

This chain joins TRBV10-1 and TRBJ2-1, with D possibly TRBD1 on 6 matching bases. Germline-derived CDR1 and CDR2 are WNHNN and SYGVQD (reference sequence). The CDR3 has 12 amino acids. V lost 8 bases, J lost 5 bases, and 10 bases lay in between. CDR3 nucleotides: TGCGCCAGCGGGGGCCGTGACAATGAGCAGTTCTTC. It codes for CASGGRDNEQFF.

V and J are TRBV5-6 and TRBJ1-4, with D perhaps matching TRBD1 (5 bases). The V end was cut by 0 bases, the J end by 7 bases, with 10 bases between. Per germline, CDR1 SGHDT and CDR2 YYEEEE. The CDR3 has 14 residues. The DNA of the CDR3 is TGTGCCAGCAGCTTGGCCGGACACCTTGAAAAACTGTTTTTT. It is translated as CASSLAGHLEKLFF.

The chain joins TRBV15 to TRBJ2-7, with D perhaps matching TRBD1 or TRBD2 (5 bases each). Trimming removed 0 bases at V and 5 bases at J, with 14 bases between. This CDR3 is 15 amino acids long. Germline V gene sequence: CDR1 LNHNV, CDR2 YYDKDF (reference sequence). This CDR3 is CATSRDGAGLNEQYF. DNA of the CDR3: TGTGCCACCAGCAGAGACGGGGCAGGGTTAAACGAGCAGTACTTC.

The gene calls are TRBV11-2 and TRBJ2-5, with D tentatively TRBD1 or TRBD2 (6 bases each). Germline values: CDR1 SGHAT, CDR2 FQNNGV. The CDR3 extends over 15 amino acids. Deletions cut 8 bases from V and 0 bases from J, with 16 bases between. Here the CDR3 DNA reads TGTGCCAGCTCCGAAGGGGGGCCCTACCAAGAGACCCAGTACTTC. It translates to CASSEGGPYQETQYF.

The chain couples TRBV15 to TRBJ2-2; D might be TRBD2 (6 bases). Trimming removed 1 base at V and 0 bases at J, with 6 bases between. Germline assignment: CDR1 LNHNV and CDR2 YYDKDF (reference sequence). There are 15 residues in the CDR3. The CDR3 protein is CATSRGGTNTGELFF. Here the CDR3 DNA reads TGTGCCACCAGCAGAGGCGGGACGAACACCGGGGAGCTGTTTTTT.

V usage is TRBV6-1 and J usage is TRBJ1-5; D is ambiguous. Germline V CDR1 and CDR2: MNHNS, SASEGT. The CDR3 spans 15 residues. Trimming took 1 base from V and 9 from J, leaving 16 bases between them. CDR3 loop: CASSEEATGTGPQHF. CDR3 bases: TGTGCCAGCAGTGAAGAGGCGACGGGTACTGGGCCCCAGCATTTT.

This chain connects TRBV27 to TRBJ1-2; D gene ambiguous. The germline V gene has CDR1 MNHEY and CDR2 SMNVEV (reference sequence). Between the trimmed V and J ends, which lost 2 bases and 4 bases, there was a span of 11 bases. This CDR3 is 14 amino acids long. The CDR3 spells CASSLKPLGYGYTF. The DNA for the CDR3 is TGTGCCAGCAGTTTAAAACCTCTTGGCTATGGCTACACCTTC.

The chain couples TRBV11-2 to TRBJ2-1; D uncertain. V lost 1 base, J lost 4 bases, and 5 bases lay in between. The germline V gene encodes CDR1 SGHAT and CDR2 FQNNGV. CDR3 length: 13 amino acids. CDR3 bases: TGTGCCAGCAGCTTAGGACTTTACAATGAGCAGTTCTTC. Encoded protein: CASSLGLYNEQFF.

This clone was recorded once. This chain joins TRBV19 and TRBJ2-1; possibly TRBD1 for D (9 bases). Trimming removed 5 bases at V and 4 bases at J, with 24 bases between. The CDR3 covers 18 residues. Germline lookup yields CDR1 LNHDA and CDR2 SQIVND (reference sequence). The chain's CDR3 is CASSPGTGSQRGYNEQFF. In DNA form, the CDR3 reads TGTGCCAGTAGTCCCGGGACAGGGAGCCAGCGGGGGTACAATGAGCAGTTCTTC.

V gene TRBV25-1 combines with J gene TRBJ2-2; D is possibly TRBD2 (6 bases). The V end lost 1 base, the J end lost 0 bases, and 15 bases lay between the germline ends. The CDR3 has 18 amino acids. Germline V CDR1 and CDR2: MGHDK, SYGVNS. In nucleotides, the CDR3 is TGTGCCAGCAGTGAATCCCGTTGGAGGGCAGCGAACACCGGGGAGCTGTTTTTT. Translation gives CASSESRWRAANTGELFF.

This clone was found once. V and J are TRBV5-8 and TRBJ2-7, with TRBD2 matching 13 bases. J was trimmed by 2 bases and V by 2 bases; bases with no gene match: 10. Germline V lookup: CDR1 SGHTS, CDR2 YDEGEE. The length of the CDR3 is 18 residues. DNA for the CDR3: TGTGCCAGCAGCTTCGGACTAGCGGGAGTCCAGGCCCCCTACGAGCAGTACTTC. Protein product: CASSFGLAGVQAPYEQYF.